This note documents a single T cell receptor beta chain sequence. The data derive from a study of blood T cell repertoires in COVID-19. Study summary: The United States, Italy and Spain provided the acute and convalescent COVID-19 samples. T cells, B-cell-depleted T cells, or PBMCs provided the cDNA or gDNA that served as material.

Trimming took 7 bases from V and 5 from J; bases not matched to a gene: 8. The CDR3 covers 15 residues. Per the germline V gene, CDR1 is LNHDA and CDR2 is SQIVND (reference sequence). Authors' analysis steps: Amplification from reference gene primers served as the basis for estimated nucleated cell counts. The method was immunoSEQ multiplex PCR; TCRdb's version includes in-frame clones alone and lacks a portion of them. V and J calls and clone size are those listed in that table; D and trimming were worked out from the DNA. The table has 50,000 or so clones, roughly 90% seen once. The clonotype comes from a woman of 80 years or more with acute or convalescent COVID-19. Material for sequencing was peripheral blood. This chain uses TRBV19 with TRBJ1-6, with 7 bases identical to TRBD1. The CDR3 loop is CASTPTGTHNSPLHF. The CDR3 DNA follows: TGTGCCAGTACCCCGACAGGGACCCATAATTCACCCCTCCACTTT.